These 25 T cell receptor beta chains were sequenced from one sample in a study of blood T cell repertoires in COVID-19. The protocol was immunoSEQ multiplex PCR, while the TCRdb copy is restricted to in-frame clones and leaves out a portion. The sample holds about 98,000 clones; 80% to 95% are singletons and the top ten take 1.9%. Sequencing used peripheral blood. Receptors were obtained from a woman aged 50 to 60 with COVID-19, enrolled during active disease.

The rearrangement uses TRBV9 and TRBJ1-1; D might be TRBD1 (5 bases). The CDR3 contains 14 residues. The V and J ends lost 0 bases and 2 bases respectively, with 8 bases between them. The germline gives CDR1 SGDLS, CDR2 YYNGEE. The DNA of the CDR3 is TGTGCCAGCAGCGTAGGGGGCAGCAACACTGAAGCTTTCTTT. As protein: CASSVGGSNTEAFF.

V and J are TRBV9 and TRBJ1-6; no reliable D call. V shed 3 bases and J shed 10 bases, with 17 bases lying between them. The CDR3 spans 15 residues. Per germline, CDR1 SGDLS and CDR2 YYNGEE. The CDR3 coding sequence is TGTGCCAGCAGCGCCGATCCGGACTCAAGATCACCCCTCCACTTT. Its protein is CASSADPDSRSPLHF.

The CDR3 is CASSRGGGSTDTQYF. In DNA form, the CDR3 reads TGTGCCAGCAGCCGCGGGGGGGGCAGCACAGATACGCAGTATTTT. This chain links TRBV11-3 with TRBJ2-3; 9 nucleotides agree with TRBD2. CDR3 size: 15 residues. Germline V lookup: CDR1 SGHNT, CDR2 YENEEA. Trimming took 5 bases from V and 0 from J; bases not matched to a gene: 3.

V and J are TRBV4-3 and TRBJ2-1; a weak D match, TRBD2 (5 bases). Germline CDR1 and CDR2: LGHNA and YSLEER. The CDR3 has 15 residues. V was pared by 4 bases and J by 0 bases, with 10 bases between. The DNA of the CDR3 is TGCGCCAGCAGCCGTCAAGGGAGCTCCTACAATGAGCAGTTCTTC. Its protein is CASSRQGSSYNEQFF.

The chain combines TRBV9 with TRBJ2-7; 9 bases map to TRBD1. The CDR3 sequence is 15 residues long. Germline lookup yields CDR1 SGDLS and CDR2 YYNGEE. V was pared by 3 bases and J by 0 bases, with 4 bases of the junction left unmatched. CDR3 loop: CASSEGQGNSYEQYF. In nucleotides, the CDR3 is TGTGCCAGCAGCGAAGGACAGGGGAACTCCTACGAGCAGTACTTC.

The CDR3 loop is CASSREGTGDSSGANVLTF. The CDR3, as DNA: TGCGCCAGCAGCCGCGAGGGGACAGGGGATTCCTCTGGGGCCAACGTCCTGACTTTC. The chain uses TRBV5-1 and TRBJ2-6; 10 bases line up with TRBD1. V lost 4 bases, J lost 0 bases, and 10 bases stayed unmatched. This CDR3 region has 19 residues. Looked up from germline, CDR1 is SGHRS and CDR2 is YFSETQ.

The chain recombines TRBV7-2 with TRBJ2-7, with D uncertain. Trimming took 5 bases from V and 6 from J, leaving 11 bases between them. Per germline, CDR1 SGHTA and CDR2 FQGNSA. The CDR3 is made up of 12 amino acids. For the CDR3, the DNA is TGTGCCAGCAGCGAGGTAAACGGCGAGCAGTACTTC. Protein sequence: CASSEVNGEQYF.

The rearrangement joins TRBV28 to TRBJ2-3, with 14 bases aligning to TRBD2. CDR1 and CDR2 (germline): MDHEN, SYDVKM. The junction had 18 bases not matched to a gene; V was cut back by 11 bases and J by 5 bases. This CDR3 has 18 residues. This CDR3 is CASRVRGLAGDGGDTQYF. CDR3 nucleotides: TGTGCCTCCCGAGTTCGGGGACTAGCGGGGGATGGTGGAGATACGCAGTATTTT.

The CDR3 sequence: CASSESGLSEQYV. CDR3 nucleotides: TGCGCCAGCAGTGAGTCCGGTCTCTCCGAGCAGTACGTC. This rearrangement joins TRBV10-1 to TRBJ2-7; no reliable D call. V gave up 0 bases and J gave up 6 bases, with 9 bases separating them. The CDR3 has 13 amino acids. CDR1 is WNHNN, CDR2 SYGVQD, per germline (reference sequence).

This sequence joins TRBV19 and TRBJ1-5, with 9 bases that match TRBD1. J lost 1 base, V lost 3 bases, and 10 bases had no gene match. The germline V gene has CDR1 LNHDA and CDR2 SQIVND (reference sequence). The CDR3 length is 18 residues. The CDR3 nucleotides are TGTGCCAGTAGTATTATGAGGACAGGGGCTTGGAGCAATCAGCCCCAGCATTTT. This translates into CASSIMRTGAWSNQPQHF.

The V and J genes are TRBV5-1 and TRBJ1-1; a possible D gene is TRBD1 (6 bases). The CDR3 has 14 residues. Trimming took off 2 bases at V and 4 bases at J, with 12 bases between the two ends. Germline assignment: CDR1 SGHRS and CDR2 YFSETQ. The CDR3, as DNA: TGCGCCAGCAGCTTTGACAGGCTTAGCACTGAAGCTTTCTTT. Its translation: CASSFDRLSTEAFF.

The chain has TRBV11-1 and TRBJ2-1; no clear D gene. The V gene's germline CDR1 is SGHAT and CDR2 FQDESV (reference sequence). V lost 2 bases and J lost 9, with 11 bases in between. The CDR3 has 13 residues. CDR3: CASSLSPRSEQFF. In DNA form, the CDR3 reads TGTGCCAGCAGCTTATCTCCGCGGAGTGAGCAGTTCTTC.

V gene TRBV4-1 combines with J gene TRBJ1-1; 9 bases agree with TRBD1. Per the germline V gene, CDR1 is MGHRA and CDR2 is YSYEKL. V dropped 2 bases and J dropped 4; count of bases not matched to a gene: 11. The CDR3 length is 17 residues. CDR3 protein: CASSQPHTRDRATEAFF. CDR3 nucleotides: TGCGCCAGCAGCCAACCACATACGAGGGACAGGGCCACTGAAGCTTTCTTT.

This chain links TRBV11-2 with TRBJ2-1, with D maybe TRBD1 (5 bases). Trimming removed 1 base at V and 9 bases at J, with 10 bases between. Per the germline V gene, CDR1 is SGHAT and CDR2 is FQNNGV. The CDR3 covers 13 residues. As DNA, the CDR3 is TGTGCCAGCAGCTTAGGGGGCGTCTCTGAGCAGTTCTTC. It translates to CASSLGGVSEQFF.

CDR3 in amino acids: CASSVGGGPVGPQHF. As DNA, the CDR3 is TGTGCCAGCAGCGTAGGAGGGGGTCCGGTTGGGCCCCAGCATTTT. V usage is TRBV9 and J usage is TRBJ1-5, with D possibly being TRBD1 (6 bases). CDR1 is SGDLS, CDR2 YYNGEE, per germline. Trimming took off 0 bases at V and 9 bases at J, with 16 bases between the two ends. This CDR3 comprises 15 residues.

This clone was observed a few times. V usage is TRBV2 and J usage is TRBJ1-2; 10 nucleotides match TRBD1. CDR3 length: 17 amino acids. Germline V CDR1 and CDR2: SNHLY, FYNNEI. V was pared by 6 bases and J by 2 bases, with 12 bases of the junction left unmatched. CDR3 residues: CASRGSGQGPTNYGYTF. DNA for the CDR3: TGTGCCAGCAGGGGTTCGGGACAGGGGCCGACAAACTATGGCTACACCTTC.

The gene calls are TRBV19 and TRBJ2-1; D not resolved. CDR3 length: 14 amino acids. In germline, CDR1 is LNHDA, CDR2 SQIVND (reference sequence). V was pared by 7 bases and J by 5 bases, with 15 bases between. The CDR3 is CASIRKAGNNEQFF. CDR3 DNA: TGTGCCAGTATAAGGAAGGCAGGCAACAATGAGCAGTTCTTC.

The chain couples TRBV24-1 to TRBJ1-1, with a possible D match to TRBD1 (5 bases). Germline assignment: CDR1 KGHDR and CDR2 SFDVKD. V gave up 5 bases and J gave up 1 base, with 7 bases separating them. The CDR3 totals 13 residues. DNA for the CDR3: TGTGCCACCAGTGTGGGGGGGAACACTGAAGCTTTCTTT. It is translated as CATSVGGNTEAFF.

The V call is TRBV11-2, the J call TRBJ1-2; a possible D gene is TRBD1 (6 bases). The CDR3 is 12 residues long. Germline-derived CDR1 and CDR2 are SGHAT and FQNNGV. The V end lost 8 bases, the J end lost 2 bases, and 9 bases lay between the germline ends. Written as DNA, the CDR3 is TGTGCCAGCGAGGGGGACAACTATGGCTACACCTTC. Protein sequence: CASEGDNYGYTF.

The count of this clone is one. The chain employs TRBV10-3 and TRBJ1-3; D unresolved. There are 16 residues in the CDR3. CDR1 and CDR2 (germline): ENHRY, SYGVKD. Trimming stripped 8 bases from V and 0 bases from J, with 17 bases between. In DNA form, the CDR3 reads TGTGCCATCGGCGGGTCCCAGGTATACTCTGGAAACACCATATATTTT. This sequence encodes CAIGGSQVYSGNTIYF.

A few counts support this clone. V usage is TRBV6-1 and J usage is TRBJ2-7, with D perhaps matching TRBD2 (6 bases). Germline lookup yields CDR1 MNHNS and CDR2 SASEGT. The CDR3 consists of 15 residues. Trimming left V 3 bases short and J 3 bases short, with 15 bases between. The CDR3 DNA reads TGTGCCAGCAGTGAGGGGCTCCAGGAGGGCTACGAGCAGTACGTC. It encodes CASSEGLQEGYEQYV.

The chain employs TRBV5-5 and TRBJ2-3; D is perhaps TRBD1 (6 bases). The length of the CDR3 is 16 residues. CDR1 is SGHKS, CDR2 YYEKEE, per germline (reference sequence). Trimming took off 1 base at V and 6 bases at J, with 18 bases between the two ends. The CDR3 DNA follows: TGTGCCAGCAGCTTGACGGACAGTCTAAGTGAGGATACGCAGTATTTT. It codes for CASSLTDSLSEDTQYF.

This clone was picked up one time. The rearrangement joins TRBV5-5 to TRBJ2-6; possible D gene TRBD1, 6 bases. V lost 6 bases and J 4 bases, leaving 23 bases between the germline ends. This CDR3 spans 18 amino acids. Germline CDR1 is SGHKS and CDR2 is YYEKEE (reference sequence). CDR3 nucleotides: TGTGCCAGCAACCCTTTTGGGGGCTCCTCCTACGGGGCCAACGTCCTGACTTTC. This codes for CASNPFGGSSYGANVLTF.

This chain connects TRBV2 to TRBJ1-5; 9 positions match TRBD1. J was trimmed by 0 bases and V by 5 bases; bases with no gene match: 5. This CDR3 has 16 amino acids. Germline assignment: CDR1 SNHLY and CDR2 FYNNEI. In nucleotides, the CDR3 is TGTGCCAGCAGTATACAGGGGGCGGATAGCAATCAGCCCCAGCATTTT. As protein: CASSIQGADSNQPQHF.

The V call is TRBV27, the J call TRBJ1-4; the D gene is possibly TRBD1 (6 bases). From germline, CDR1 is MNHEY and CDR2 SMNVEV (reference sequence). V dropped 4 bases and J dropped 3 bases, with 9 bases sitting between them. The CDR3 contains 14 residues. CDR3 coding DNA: TGTGCCAGCAGTTCGCGGGGGCCTAATGAAAAACTGTTTTTT. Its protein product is CASSSRGPNEKLFF.